Each of the 29 T cell receptor beta chains below was sequenced from the same sample in a study of memory CD4+ T cells and cytomegalovirus serostatus. The sort gate was single viable CD3+CD4+CD8-CD45RO+ cells for memory CD4+ T cells. The method was immunoSEQ multiplex PCR; TCRdb's version includes in-frame clones alone and lacks a portion of them. The table has some 41,000 clones, about 79% seen once. The material sequenced was memory CD4+ T cells from blood. Receptor source: an adult in good health and CMV-seronegative.

This clone was seen a single time. V usage is TRBV2 and J usage is TRBJ1-3; D is possibly TRBD1 (5 bases). This CDR3 is 13 amino acids long. Trimming cost V 6 bases and J 2 bases, with 8 bases left between them. The germline CDR1 and CDR2 sequences are SNHLY and FYNNEI. The CDR3 spells CASRSGPGNTIYF. The CDR3 DNA reads TGTGCCAGCAGGTCGGGGCCTGGAAACACCATATATTTT.

The rearrangement uses TRBV7-3 and TRBJ2-1; D is unclear. There are 13 residues in the CDR3. V lost 5 bases, J lost 9 bases, and 14 bases lay in between. The germline CDR1 and CDR2 sequences are SGHTA and FQGTGA. In DNA form, the CDR3 reads TGTGCCAGCAGCACGTGGACCGAAGGTGAGCAGTTCTTC. Its protein is CASSTWTEGEQFF.

This clone was detected only once. The chain has TRBV10-3 and TRBJ2-5, with 7 bases fitting TRBD1. This CDR3 region has 13 residues. Germline V CDR1 and CDR2: ENHRY, SYGVKD. Trimming at V came to 8 bases and at J to 5 bases, leaving 8 bases not matched to a gene. The CDR3 reads CAISGGDRETQYF. The CDR3 coding sequence is TGTGCCATCTCAGGGGGAGATCGGGAGACCCAGTACTTC.

The table lists this clone with a few counts. V is TRBV27 and J is TRBJ2-7; 9 nucleotides align to TRBD1. Looked up from germline, CDR1 is MNHEY and CDR2 is SMNVEV (reference sequence). This CDR3 is 17 amino acids long. Trimming cost V 3 bases and J 2 bases; bases outside gene matches: 11. CDR3 amino acids: CASSFSLPGQGAYEQYF. The CDR3 coding sequence is TGTGCCAGCAGTTTCTCCCTCCCGGGACAGGGTGCCTACGAGCAGTACTTC.

The chain couples TRBV27 to TRBJ2-2; 9 bases map to TRBD1. Germline V gene lookup returns CDR1 MNHEY and CDR2 SMNVEV (reference sequence). The length of the CDR3 is 15 residues. V shed 6 bases, J shed 7 bases, and the junction held 9 bases outside the gene matches. CDR3 in DNA: TGTGCCAGCAGGGCCGCGGGACAGGGCTACGGGGAGCTGTTTTTT. It encodes CASRAAGQGYGELFF.

The CDR3 sequence is CASTSLRGEPYEQYF. Written as DNA, the CDR3 is TGTGCCAGCACCTCCCTCAGGGGCGAACCCTACGAGCAGTACTTC. This rearrangement joins TRBV5-6 to TRBJ2-7; perhaps TRBD1 as D (6 bases). Trimming stripped 6 bases from V and 2 bases from J, with 18 bases between. CDR1 and CDR2 from the germline V gene are SGHDT and YYEEEE. The CDR3 covers 15 residues.

For the CDR3, the DNA is TGTGCCAGCAGCTTCCAGCGGGTCGTCAATGAGCAGTTCTTC. Its translation: CASSFQRVVNEQFF. The rearrangement uses TRBV11-2 and TRBJ2-1; TRBD2 is a possible D gene (6 bases). This CDR3 has 14 amino acids. Trimming pared 3 bases from V and 6 bases from J, leaving 12 bases between. Germline V lookup: CDR1 SGHAT, CDR2 FQNNGV.

The chain couples TRBV27 to TRBJ2-1; 9 bases agree with TRBD1. V lost 8 bases to trimming and J lost 9 bases; unmatched junction nucleotides: 11. Germline loops: CDR1 MNHEY, CDR2 SMNVEV (reference sequence). CDR3 length: 14 residues. The CDR3, as DNA: TGTGCCAGCCGAAGGTCCGGGACAGGGATTGAGCAGTTCTTC. It encodes CASRRSGTGIEQFF.

The V gene is TRBV28, the J gene TRBJ2-3; 10 nucleotides agree with TRBD1. There are 15 residues in the CDR3. Germline CDR1 MDHEN, CDR2 SYDVKM. The ends lost 4 bases at V and 4 bases at J; junction bases unmatched: 5. In DNA, the CDR3 is TGTGCCAGCAGTTCCGGGACAGGGGACCCAGATACGCAGTATTTT. Translated: CASSSGTGDPDTQYF.

Notes on this clone: The same CDR3 is also encoded by other DNA sequences in this sample. The V and J genes are TRBV5-1 and TRBJ1-4; D possibly corresponds to TRBD1 (5 bases). CDR3 length: 14 amino acids. The germline V gene has CDR1 SGHRS and CDR2 YFSETQ. Trimming pared 0 bases from V and 5 bases from J, leaving 8 bases between. The CDR3 protein is CASSLGQRNEKLFF. CDR3 coding DNA: TGCGCCAGCAGCTTGGGACAGAGGAATGAAAAACTGTTTTTT.

The chain combines TRBV5-1 with TRBJ2-1; D remains ambiguous. Trimming cost V 2 bases and J 5 bases, with 14 bases left between them. The germline gives CDR1 SGHRS, CDR2 YFSETQ. The CDR3 is 15 amino acids. The chain's CDR3 is CASSLLPSMNNEQFF. Written as DNA, the CDR3 is TGCGCCAGCAGCTTACTGCCTAGTATGAACAATGAGCAGTTCTTC.

This chain connects TRBV28 to TRBJ1-1, with 7 bases lining up with TRBD1. This CDR3 contains 15 residues. V shed 4 bases, J shed 0 bases, and the junction held 5 bases outside the gene matches. The germline gives CDR1 MDHEN, CDR2 SYDVKM. CDR3 nucleotides: TGTGCCAGCAGTTCCCCGGGACAGATGAACACTGAAGCTTTCTTT. The encoded protein is CASSSPGQMNTEAFF.

The rearrangement uses TRBV4-1 and TRBJ2-5; TRBD2 is a possible D gene (6 bases). Trimming removed 0 bases at V and 5 bases at J, with 16 bases between. CDR1 MGHRA and CDR2 YSYEKL come from the germline V gene. This CDR3 has 16 residues. The CDR3 DNA is TGCGCCAGCAGCCAAGACTCGCGGTGGAGGGTGGAGACCCAGTACTTC. Translation: CASSQDSRWRVETQYF.

The chain couples TRBV2 to TRBJ2-3, with D perhaps matching TRBD2 (6 bases). Germline V gene data show CDR1 as SNHLY and CDR2 as FYNNEI. Trimming removed 6 bases from V and 4 bases from J, with 17 bases in between. This CDR3 contains 15 residues. The CDR3 DNA reads TGTGCCAGCAGGTTAGATCGTCTAGCGTCAGATACGCAGTATTTT. Translating it yields CASRLDRLASDTQYF.

The rearrangement links TRBV28 to TRBJ1-5; 7 bases map to TRBD1. The germline V gene has CDR1 MDHEN and CDR2 SYDVKM. The J segment lost 1 base and the V segment lost 10 bases, leaving 4 bases of the junction unmatched. This CDR3 spans 13 amino acids. The CDR3 here is CAIGTVSNQPQHF. In DNA, the CDR3 is TGTGCCATCGGGACAGTGAGCAATCAGCCCCAGCATTTT.

This clone was counted only a few times. The chain combines TRBV30 with TRBJ2-5, with 12 nucleotides matching TRBD1. Germline values: CDR1 GTSNPN, CDR2 SVGIG (reference sequence). With 3 bases clipped from V and 5 bases from J, the junction kept 13 bases outside the gene matches. The CDR3 covers 17 residues. CDR3 amino acids: CAWSPPRGTGGFETQYF. CDR3 bases: TGTGCCTGGAGCCCACCCCGGGGGACAGGGGGCTTCGAGACCCAGTACTTC.

This rearrangement joins TRBV28 to TRBJ1-5; 7 nucleotides match TRBD1. The CDR3 is 16 amino acids. Germline V gene sequence: CDR1 MDHEN, CDR2 SYDVKM. The trim removed 5 bases at V and 1 base at J, leaving 8 bases unmatched. The CDR3 nucleotides read TGTGCCAGCAGTCGGACACAGGGGTCGAGCAATCAGCCCCAGCATTTT. It is translated as CASSRTQGSSNQPQHF. The full variable domain, its missing parts supplied by reference TRBV28 and TRBJ1-5, is DVKVTQSSRYLVKRTGEKVFLECVQDMDHENMFWYRQDPGLGLRLIYFSYDVKMKEKGDIPEGYSVSREKKERFSLILESASTNQTSMYLCASSRTQGSSNQPQHFGDGTRLSIL.

The J gene is TRBJ1-1, the V gene TRBV6-1; a possible D gene is TRBD1 (5 bases). With 0 bases removed from V and 3 bases from J, the gap between germline ends came to 8 bases. Germline assignment: CDR1 MNHNS and CDR2 SASEGT. There are 14 residues in the CDR3. Written as DNA, the CDR3 is TGTGCCAGCAGTGAAGCGGGAGGGGACACTGAAGCTTTCTTT. Its protein is CASSEAGGDTEAFF.

There are a few counts of this clone. This chain links TRBV6-6 with TRBJ2-7; D is perhaps TRBD2 (5 bases). Germline CDR1 MNHNY, CDR2 SVGAGI (reference sequence). The CDR3 consists of 12 residues. The ends were cut back, 5 bases at V and 4 bases at J, with 9 bases in the middle. CDR3 residues: CASSRPGYEQYF. The CDR3 bases are TGTGCCAGCAGTCGTCCGGGGTACGAGCAGTACTTC.

The chain links TRBV10-3 to TRBJ2-4; 8 bases agree with TRBD1. Germline V gives CDR1 ENHRY, CDR2 SYGVKD. With 3 bases clipped from V and 7 bases from J, the junction kept 14 bases outside the gene matches. This CDR3 is 17 amino acids long. The CDR3 loop reads CAISEGPDRDFSNIQYF. The DNA for the CDR3 is TGTGCCATCAGTGAAGGGCCGGACAGGGATTTTTCGAACATTCAGTACTTC.

The chain couples TRBV7-2 to TRBJ2-5, with TRBD1 matching 12 bases. Germline CDR1 is SGHTA and CDR2 is FQGNSA. V lost 5 bases to trimming and J lost 5 bases; unmatched junction nucleotides: 15. There are 18 residues in the CDR3. The CDR3 reads CASSPQTGTGGARETQYF. The CDR3 region has the DNA TGTGCCAGCAGCCCGCAAACCGGGACAGGGGGCGCACGGGAGACCCAGTACTTC.

J is TRBJ2-7 and V is TRBV28; 10 nucleotides agree with TRBD2. The CDR3 is 16 residues long. V was pared by 3 bases and J by 4 bases, with 9 bases of the junction left unmatched. Germline V CDR1 and CDR2: MDHEN, SYDVKM. CDR3 nucleotides: TGTGCCAGCAGTTTTTCGTGGCTAGCGGGAGATTACGAGCAGTACTTC. Encoded protein: CASSFSWLAGDYEQYF.

This clone appeared once. The chain has TRBV7-9 and TRBJ2-2; D not resolved. The CDR3 loop spans 13 amino acids. V lost 3 bases to trimming and J lost 5 bases, with 7 bases between them. Looked up from germline, CDR1 is SEHNR and CDR2 is FQNEAQ (reference sequence). CDR3 in DNA: TGTGCCAGCAGCTTCACCACGACCGGGGAGCTGTTTTTT. Its translation: CASSFTTTGELFF.

Comments on this clone: The sample has other DNA sequences that encode this CDR3 too. The V and J genes are TRBV9 and TRBJ1-2, with D uncertain. Germline V gene data show CDR1 as SGDLS and CDR2 as YYNGEE. The CDR3 is 12 residues long. The ends were cut back, 0 bases at V and 5 bases at J, with 5 bases in the middle. The CDR3 is CASSVDQYGYTF. In DNA form, the CDR3 reads TGTGCCAGCAGCGTAGATCAGTATGGCTACACCTTC.

This chain links TRBV5-1 with TRBJ2-5; 7 bases agree with TRBD2. Trimming removed 4 bases from V and 5 bases from J; junction bases left unmatched: 5. Germline CDR1 is SGHRS and CDR2 is YFSETQ. This CDR3 contains 13 residues. For the CDR3, the DNA is TGCGCCAGCAGCCCTACTAGCGAGGAGACCCAGTACTTC. Its translation is CASSPTSEETQYF.

V gene TRBV18 combines with J gene TRBJ2-1; possible D gene TRBD1, 5 bases. Trimming pared 6 bases from V and 5 bases from J, leaving 20 bases between. The CDR3 runs to 16 residues. Germline V lookup: CDR1 KGHSH, CDR2 LQKENI. The CDR3 coding sequence is TGTGCCAGCTCCCCCGTATTGGCGCTAGGGGACAATGAGCAGTTCTTC. This translates into CASSPVLALGDNEQFF.

The chain couples TRBV6-1 to TRBJ2-7; 10 nucleotides align to TRBD1. This CDR3 has 14 amino acids. Germline lookup yields CDR1 MNHNS and CDR2 SASEGT. V shed 3 bases, J shed 6 bases, and the junction held 5 bases outside the gene matches. The CDR3: CASSDGQGVGEQYF. CDR3 DNA sequence: TGTGCCAGCAGTGATGGACAGGGGGTGGGCGAGCAGTACTTC.

This chain joins TRBV5-1 and TRBJ1-1; TRBD1 agrees at 7 bases. Germline CDR1 and CDR2: SGHRS and YFSETQ. Trimming cost V 5 bases and J 5 bases; bases outside gene matches: 9. This CDR3 region has 14 residues. The chain's CDR3 is CASSETGRETEAFF. CDR3 bases: TGCGCCAGCAGTGAGACAGGGCGGGAGACTGAAGCTTTCTTT.

The V call is TRBV19, the J call TRBJ2-7; D gene unclear. This CDR3 comprises 14 residues. Germline CDR1 reads LNHDA; CDR2 reads SQIVND (reference sequence). The V gene lost 5 bases and the J gene lost 0 bases, with 11 bases spanning the gap. CDR3 DNA sequence: TGTGCCAGTAGTGACCAGGTGAGCTCCTACGAGCAGTACTTC. As protein: CASSDQVSSYEQYF.